This passage covers 30 T cell receptor beta chains from one sample sequenced in a study of blood T cell repertoires in COVID-19. TCRdb's table, derived via immunoSEQ multiplex PCR, lists solely in-frame clones and lacks some. The sample lists 330,000 or so clones, about 90% seen once, with around 1.9% in the top ten. The sample was PBMCs or T cells enriched from blood (not recorded which). The receptors originated from a man aged 35-49 years in a cohort exposed to, infected with or recovered from COVID-19 (not recorded which).

This rearrangement joins TRBV2 to TRBJ1-5; no clear D gene. The CDR3 has 15 amino acids. Between the trimmed V and J ends, which lost 7 bases and 0 bases, there was a span of 13 bases. CDR1 is SNHLY and CDR2 is FYNNEI in the germline V gene. The CDR3, as DNA: TGTGCCAGCAAGCAGTTCGGGGATAGCAATCAGCCCCAGCATTTT. It specifies CASKQFGDSNQPQHF.

This chain links TRBV5-1 with TRBJ2-3; TRBD2 agrees at 13 bases. CDR3 length: 15 residues. Trimming at V came to 4 bases and at J to 8 bases, leaving 7 bases not matched to a gene. Germline assignment: CDR1 SGHRS and CDR2 YFSETQ. CDR3 sequence: CASSPRTSGSVTQYF. In DNA form, the CDR3 reads TGCGCCAGCAGCCCGAGGACTAGCGGGAGTGTTACGCAGTATTTT.

The chain couples TRBV7-8 to TRBJ2-5; 7 bases are shared with TRBD2. Germline V gives CDR1 SGHVS, CDR2 FQNEAQ. V lost 1 base to trimming and J lost 3 bases; unmatched junction nucleotides: 8. The CDR3 consists of 16 residues. The chain's CDR3 is CASSLVWLAGEETQYF. CDR3 bases: TGTGCCAGCAGCTTAGTCTGGTTGGCGGGAGAAGAGACCCAGTACTTC.

The J gene is TRBJ2-6, the V gene TRBV6-4, with TRBD1 identical over 8 bases. The CDR3 length is 17 residues. The germline CDR1 and CDR2 sequences are MRHNA and SNTAGT. J lost 1 base, V lost 5 bases, and 7 bases had no gene match. The CDR3, as DNA: TGTGCCAGCAGTTCAGGGGGCATCGGATCTGGGGCCAACGTCCTGACTTTC. Translation: CASSSGGIGSGANVLTF.

The V gene is TRBV4-1, the J gene TRBJ2-5; 11 nucleotides line up with TRBD2. CDR1 is MGHRA and CDR2 is YSYEKL in the germline V gene. The CDR3 is made up of 18 amino acids. Trimming removed 4 bases from V and 0 bases from J; junction bases left unmatched: 10. In DNA form, the CDR3 reads TGCGCCAGCAGCCCCCCCGGGACTAGCGGACGGTACCAAGAGACCCAGTACTTC. Protein product: CASSPPGTSGRYQETQYF.

The chain uses TRBV19 and TRBJ1-4, with 9 bases aligning to TRBD1. The CDR3 has 16 amino acids. Germline lookup yields CDR1 LNHDA and CDR2 SQIVND (reference sequence). V was pared by 7 bases and J by 2 bases, with 8 bases of the junction left unmatched. In nucleotides, the CDR3 is TGTGCCAGTAAGATGGGGACAGGGTCGACTAATGAAAAACTGTTTTTT. Translated, it gives CASKMGTGSTNEKLFF.

This rearrangement joins TRBV5-1 to TRBJ2-3, with D unresolved. The V end lost 4 bases, the J end lost 0 bases, and 9 bases lay between the germline ends. The CDR3 runs 14 residues. The germline gives CDR1 SGHRS, CDR2 YFSETQ. CDR3: CASSTIPSTDTQYF. CDR3 DNA sequence: TGCGCCAGCAGCACTATCCCTAGCACAGATACGCAGTATTTT.

The chain links TRBV19 to TRBJ2-1; 8 nucleotides match TRBD2. CDR1 LNHDA and CDR2 SQIVND come from the germline V gene (reference sequence). Trimming removed 1 base from V and 6 bases from J; junction bases left unmatched: 11. The CDR3 extends over 17 amino acids. CDR3 sequence: CASSIAPNSGIGNEQFF. CDR3 bases: TGTGCCAGTAGTATAGCCCCCAATAGCGGGATAGGCAATGAGCAGTTCTTC.

The chain uses TRBV11-2 and TRBJ2-1, with 7 nucleotides matching TRBD2. This CDR3 has 19 amino acids. Germline values: CDR1 SGHAT, CDR2 FQNNGV. V gave up 7 bases and J gave up 7 bases; unmatched junction bases: 25. The CDR3 region is CASTPQLREDSGRRNEQFF. CDR3 DNA: TGTGCCAGCACCCCGCAGCTTAGGGAGGATAGCGGGCGCCGGAATGAGCAGTTCTTC.

The chain recombines TRBV9 with TRBJ2-7, with D unresolved. CDR1 is SGDLS, CDR2 YYNGEE, per germline. Trimming pared 0 bases from V and 6 bases from J, leaving 16 bases between. This CDR3 spans 15 amino acids. CDR3 in amino acids: CASSVGPVLGGEQYF. Here the CDR3 DNA reads TGTGCCAGCAGCGTAGGGCCGGTCCTAGGTGGCGAGCAGTACTTC.

V usage is TRBV5-8 and J usage is TRBJ1-5; TRBD1 matches at 11 bases. V shed 5 bases, J shed 2 bases, and the junction held 3 bases outside the gene matches. Germline V lookup: CDR1 SGHTS, CDR2 YDEGEE. The CDR3 sequence is 15 residues long. CDR3 sequence: CASSWDRGGNQPQHF. CDR3 bases: TGTGCCAGCAGTTGGGACAGGGGGGGCAATCAGCCCCAGCATTTT.

J is TRBJ2-5 and V is TRBV5-1, with TRBD1 identical over 7 bases. The CDR3 extends over 15 amino acids. Germline V gene sequence: CDR1 SGHRS, CDR2 YFSETQ. After removal of 3 bases from V and 5 bases from J, the junction contained 10 bases not matched to a gene. The CDR3 loop is CASSWGHRGEETQYF. CDR3 nucleotide sequence: TGCGCCAGCAGCTGGGGCCACAGGGGTGAGGAGACCCAGTACTTC.

V and J are TRBV14 and TRBJ2-1; 9 nucleotides align to TRBD2. The CDR3 has 15 amino acids. The junction had 6 bases not matched to a gene; V was cut back by 6 bases and J by 3 bases. Looked up from germline, CDR1 is SGHDN and CDR2 is FVKESK. The CDR3 region is CASSYGLASYNEQFF. The CDR3, as DNA: TGTGCCAGCAGTTACGGACTAGCGAGCTACAATGAGCAGTTCTTC. Variable domain in full (rest from reference TRBV14 and TRBJ2-1): EAGVTQFPSHSVIEKGQTVTLRCDPISGHDNLYWYRRVMGKEIKFLLHFVKESKQDESGMPNNRFLAERTGGTYSTLKVQPAELEDSGVYFCASSYGLASYNEQFFGPGTRLTVL.

The table lists this clone with a count of one. The V call is TRBV7-2, the J call TRBJ2-1; a possible D gene is TRBD2 (6 bases). The germline CDR1 and CDR2 sequences are SGHTA and FQGNSA. Deletions cut 1 base from V and 7 bases from J, with 14 bases between. The length of the CDR3 is 15 residues. CDR3 bases: TGTGCCAGCAGCTTAGTGGGCGTCGGAGGGAATGAGCAGTTCTTC. Translating it yields CASSLVGVGGNEQFF.

This clone was recorded many times. This chain uses TRBV14 with TRBJ2-1, with 13 bases that match TRBD2. CDR1 and CDR2 (germline): SGHDN, FVKESK. The CDR3 runs to 15 residues. Trimming at V came to 5 bases and at J to 8 bases, leaving 6 bases not matched to a gene. The CDR3 sequence: CASSGGLAGVDEQFF. The CDR3 DNA sequence: TGTGCCAGCAGCGGCGGACTAGCGGGAGTTGATGAGCAGTTCTTC.

This clone came up a few times. The J gene is TRBJ2-1, the V gene TRBV7-6, with TRBD2 as a possible D gene (6 bases). Trimming removed 5 bases from V and 10 bases from J, with 21 bases in between. This CDR3 has 15 amino acids. The germline V gene has CDR1 SGHVS and CDR2 FNYEAQ. CDR3 in DNA: TGTGCCAGCAGCAGTAGCGGAACCGCCGATGGGGAGCAGTTCTTC. Amino acids: CASSSSGTADGEQFF.

The chain joins TRBV19 to TRBJ1-2; TRBD1 agrees at 7 bases. The CDR3 runs 14 residues. Unmatched junction bases numbered 12, after V lost 6 bases and J lost 8 bases. CDR1 and CDR2 from the germline V gene are LNHDA and SQIVND (reference sequence). The CDR3 reads CASSKQGMISGYTF. The CDR3 nucleotides read TGTGCCAGTAGCAAACAGGGGATGATTTCAGGCTACACCTTC.

This chain joins TRBV15 and TRBJ1-2, with 7 positions matching TRBD1. Germline-derived CDR1 and CDR2 are LNHNV and YYDKDF (reference sequence). This CDR3 has 14 amino acids. Losses at the gene ends were 1 base for V and 4 bases for J; bases not matched to a gene: 3. The CDR3 DNA follows: TGTGCCACCAGCAGAGCAGACAGGGTCTATGGCTACACCTTC. It translates to CATSRADRVYGYTF.

This rearrangement joins TRBV10-3 to TRBJ2-5; 9 bases line up with TRBD2. This CDR3 has 16 residues. The ends lost 8 bases at V and 2 bases at J; junction bases unmatched: 12. CDR1 and CDR2 (germline): ENHRY, SYGVKD. Here the CDR3 reads CAIAKQTGLAQETQYF. As DNA, the CDR3 is TGTGCCATCGCTAAGCAAACGGGACTAGCACAAGAGACCCAGTACTTC.

The rearrangement joins TRBV5-1 to TRBJ1-1; D remains unclear. There are 13 residues in the CDR3. Germline V lookup: CDR1 SGHRS, CDR2 YFSETQ. Trimming shortened V by 2 bases and J by 4 bases, and 9 bases separated the two germline ends. The chain's CDR3 is CASSFGFGTEAFF. DNA for the CDR3: TGCGCCAGCAGCTTTGGTTTCGGCACTGAAGCTTTCTTT.

This clone was picked up one time. The chain is built from TRBV7-9 and TRBJ1-1; the D is unclear. V lost 5 bases to trimming and J lost 2 bases, with 12 bases between them. The CDR3 contains 14 residues. The germline gives CDR1 SEHNR, CDR2 FQNEAQ (reference sequence). CDR3 region: CASSLNTRNTEAFF. The CDR3 DNA reads TGTGCCAGCAGCCTTAATACACGTAACACTGAAGCTTTCTTT.

The chain uses TRBV5-1 and TRBJ2-7, with TRBD2 identical over 8 bases. The J segment lost 3 bases and the V segment lost 2 bases, leaving 4 bases of the junction unmatched. CDR3 length: 14 residues. Germline V CDR1 and CDR2: SGHRS, YFSETQ. This chain's CDR3 is CASSFSSGSYEQYF. CDR3 nucleotide sequence: TGCGCCAGCAGCTTTTCAAGCGGGAGCTACGAGCAGTACTTC.

CDR3 coding DNA: TGTGCCAGCAGCCAAACTAGGACAGGGAATAATTCACCCCTCCACTTT. Its translation is CASSQTRTGNNSPLHF. This chain links TRBV7-9 with TRBJ1-6; 8 bases are a match to TRBD1. The V segment lost 5 bases and the J segment 5 bases; nucleotides outside the gene matches: 8. The CDR3 is made up of 16 amino acids. Germline values: CDR1 SEHNR, CDR2 FQNEAQ (reference sequence).

CDR3 sequence: CASGESGYEQYF. The CDR3 region has the DNA TGTGCTAGTGGAGAGTCGGGTTACGAGCAGTACTTC. This chain connects TRBV12-5 to TRBJ2-7; D unclear. From germline, CDR1 is LGHNT and CDR2 FRNRAP. This CDR3 contains 12 residues. Trimming took off 6 bases at V and 4 bases at J, with 10 bases between the two ends.

This chain connects TRBV13 to TRBJ2-1, with a tentative D call TRBD2 (6 bases). CDR3 length: 13 amino acids. Trimming removed 5 bases from V and 8 bases from J, with 13 bases in between. The germline V gene has CDR1 PRHDT and CDR2 FYEKMQ (reference sequence). The CDR3 region is CASSHDREHEQFF. DNA of the CDR3: TGTGCCAGCAGCCATGACCGGGAGCATGAGCAGTTCTTC.

The chain couples TRBV16 to TRBJ1-2; D is possibly TRBD1 (6 bases). Between the trimmed V and J ends, which lost 4 bases and 2 bases, there was a span of 11 bases. The CDR3 length is 14 residues. Germline-derived CDR1 and CDR2 are KGHSY and FQNENV. CDR3 sequence (DNA): TGTGCCAGCAGCCCCGGGACACTAAACTATGGCTACACCTTC. Translation gives CASSPGTLNYGYTF.

The rearrangement links TRBV28 to TRBJ1-5; D call uncertain. Germline V CDR1 and CDR2: MDHEN, SYDVKM. CDR3 length equals 13 residues. Trimming took off 3 bases at V and 7 bases at J, with 10 bases between the two ends. The CDR3 bases are TGTGCCAGCAGTTTTTCGGGTAAGCAGCCCCAGCATTTT. Its translation is CASSFSGKQPQHF.

This sequence joins TRBV19 and TRBJ1-5; a weak D match, TRBD1 (5 bases). V lost 0 bases and J lost 9, with 15 bases in between. Germline CDR1 and CDR2: LNHDA and SQIVND (reference sequence). This CDR3 spans 15 amino acids. Here the CDR3 reads CASSIDHRGMRPQHF. In DNA form, the CDR3 reads TGTGCCAGTAGTATAGATCATCGGGGGATGAGGCCCCAGCATTTT.

The chain uses TRBV5-1 and TRBJ2-3; the match to TRBD1 covers 7 bases. Germline V CDR1 and CDR2: SGHRS, YFSETQ. The CDR3 is made up of 15 amino acids. J lost 0 bases, V lost 1 base, and 2 bases had no gene match. CDR3 loop: CASSLYRGSTDTQYF. CDR3 DNA: TGCGCCAGCAGCTTGTACAGGGGCAGCACAGATACGCAGTATTTT.

The chain employs TRBV10-3 and TRBJ2-1; 10 positions match TRBD1. The CDR3 sequence is 14 residues long. Germline CDR1 reads ENHRY; CDR2 reads SYGVKD. Trimming cost V 6 bases and J 7 bases; bases outside gene matches: 6. The CDR3 DNA sequence: TGTGCCATCAGGAGACAGGGGGCGGATAATGAGCAGTTCTTC. It specifies CAIRRQGADNEQFF.